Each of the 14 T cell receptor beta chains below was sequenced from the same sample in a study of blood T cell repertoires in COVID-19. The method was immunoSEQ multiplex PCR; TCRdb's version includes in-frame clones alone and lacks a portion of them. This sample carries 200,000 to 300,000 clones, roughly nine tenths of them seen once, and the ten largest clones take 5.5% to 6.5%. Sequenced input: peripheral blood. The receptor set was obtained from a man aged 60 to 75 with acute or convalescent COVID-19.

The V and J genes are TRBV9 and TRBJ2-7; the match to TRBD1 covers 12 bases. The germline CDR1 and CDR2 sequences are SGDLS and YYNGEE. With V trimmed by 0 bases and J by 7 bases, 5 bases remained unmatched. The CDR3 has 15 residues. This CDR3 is CASSVDGTGGYEQYF. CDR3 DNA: TGTGCCAGCAGCGTAGACGGGACAGGGGGCTATGAGCAGTACTTC.

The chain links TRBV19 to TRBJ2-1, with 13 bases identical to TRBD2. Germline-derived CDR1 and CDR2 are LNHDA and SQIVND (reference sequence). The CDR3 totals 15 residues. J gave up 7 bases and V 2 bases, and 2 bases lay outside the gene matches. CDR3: CASSIRLAGGNEQFF. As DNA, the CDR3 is TGTGCCAGTAGTATAAGACTAGCGGGAGGAAATGAGCAGTTCTTC.

CDR3 coding DNA: TGTGCCAGCAGCCCGCCGGGACTAGCGGGGGCTGGGGAGCTGTTTTTT. Its protein product is CASSPPGLAGAGELFF. This chain connects TRBV5-4 to TRBJ2-2; 14 bases are shared with TRBD2. V was pared by 4 bases and J by 8 bases, with 7 bases of the junction left unmatched. The V gene's germline CDR1 is SGHNT and CDR2 YYREEE (reference sequence). This CDR3 is built from 16 residues. The full variable domain, rest sourced from reference TRBV5-4 and TRBJ2-2, is ETGVTQSPTHLIKTRGQQVTLRCSSQSGHNTVSWYQQALGQGPQFIFQYYREEENGRGNFPPRFSGLQFPNYSSELNVNALELDDSALYLCASSPPGLAGAGELFFGEGSRLTVL.

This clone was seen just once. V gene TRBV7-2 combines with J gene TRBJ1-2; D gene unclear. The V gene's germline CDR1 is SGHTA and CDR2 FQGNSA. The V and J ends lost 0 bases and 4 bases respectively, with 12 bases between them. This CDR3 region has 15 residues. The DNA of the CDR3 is TGTGCCAGCAGCTTAGCAAACAACCCGGGCTATGGCTACACCTTC. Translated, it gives CASSLANNPGYGYTF.

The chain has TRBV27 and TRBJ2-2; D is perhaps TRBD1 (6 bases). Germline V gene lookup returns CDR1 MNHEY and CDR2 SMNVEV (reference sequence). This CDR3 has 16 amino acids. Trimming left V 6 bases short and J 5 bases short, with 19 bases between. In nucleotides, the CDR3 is TGTGCCAGCAGCGCACGGGACACCATATTTACCGGGGAGCTGTTTTTT. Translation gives CASSARDTIFTGELFF.

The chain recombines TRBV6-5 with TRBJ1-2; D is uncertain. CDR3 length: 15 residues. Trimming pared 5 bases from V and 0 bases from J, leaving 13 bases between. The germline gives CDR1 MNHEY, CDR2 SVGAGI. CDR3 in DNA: TGTGCCAGCAGTCGGGCCGGGGAAGCTAACTATGGCTACACCTTC. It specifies CASSRAGEANYGYTF.

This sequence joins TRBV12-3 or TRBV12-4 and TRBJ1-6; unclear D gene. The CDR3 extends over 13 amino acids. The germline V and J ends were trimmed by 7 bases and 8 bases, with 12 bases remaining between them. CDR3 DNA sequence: TGTGCCAGCAAGGAGGGCACCTATTCACCCCTCCACTTT. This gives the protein CASKEGTYSPLHF.

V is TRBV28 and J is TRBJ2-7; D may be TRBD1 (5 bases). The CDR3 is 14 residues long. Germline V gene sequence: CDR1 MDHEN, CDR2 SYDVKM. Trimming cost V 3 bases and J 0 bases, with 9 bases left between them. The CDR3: CASSFQGSSYEQYF. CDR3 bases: TGTGCCAGCAGTTTCCAGGGTAGCTCCTACGAGCAGTACTTC.

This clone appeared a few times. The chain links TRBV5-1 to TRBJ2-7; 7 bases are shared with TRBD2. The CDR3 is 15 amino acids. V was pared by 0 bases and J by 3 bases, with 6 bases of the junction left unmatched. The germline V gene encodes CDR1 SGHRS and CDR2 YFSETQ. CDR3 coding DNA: TGCGCCAGCAGCTTGGTAGGGCGGGAGAGCTACGAGCAGTACTTC. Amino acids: CASSLVGRESYEQYF.

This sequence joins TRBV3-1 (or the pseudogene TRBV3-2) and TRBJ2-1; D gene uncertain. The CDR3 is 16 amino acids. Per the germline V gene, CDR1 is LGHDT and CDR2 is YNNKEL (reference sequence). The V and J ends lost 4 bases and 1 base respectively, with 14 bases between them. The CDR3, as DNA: TGTGCCAGCAGCCGCGACGTCCGGAGTTCCTACAATGAGCAGTTCTTC. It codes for CASSRDVRSSYNEQFF.

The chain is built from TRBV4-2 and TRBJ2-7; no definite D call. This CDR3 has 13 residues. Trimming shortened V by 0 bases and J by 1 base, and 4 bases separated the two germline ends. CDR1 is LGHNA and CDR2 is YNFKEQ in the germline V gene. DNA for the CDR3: TGTGCCAGCAGCCAAGATAGTTCCTACGAGCAGTACTTC. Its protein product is CASSQDSSYEQYF.

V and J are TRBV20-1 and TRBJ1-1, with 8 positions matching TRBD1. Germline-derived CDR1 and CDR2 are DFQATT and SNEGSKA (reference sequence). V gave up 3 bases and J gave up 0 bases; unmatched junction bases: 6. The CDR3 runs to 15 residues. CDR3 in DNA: TGCAGTGCTAGTCCCGGGACAGGTTTGAACACTGAAGCTTTCTTT. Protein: CSASPGTGLNTEAFF.

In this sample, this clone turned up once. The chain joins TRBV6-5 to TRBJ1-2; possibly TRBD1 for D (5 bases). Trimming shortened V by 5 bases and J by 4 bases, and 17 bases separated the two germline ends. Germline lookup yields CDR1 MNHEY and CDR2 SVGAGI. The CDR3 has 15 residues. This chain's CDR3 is CASSPGGTPSYGYTF. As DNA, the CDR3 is TGTGCCAGCAGTCCCGGCGGGACGCCGAGCTATGGCTACACCTTC.

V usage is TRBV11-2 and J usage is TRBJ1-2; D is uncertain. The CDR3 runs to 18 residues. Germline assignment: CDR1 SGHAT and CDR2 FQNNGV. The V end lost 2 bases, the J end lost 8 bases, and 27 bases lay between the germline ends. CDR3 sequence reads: CASSLTFGLAAAPRGYTF. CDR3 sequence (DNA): TGTGCCAGCAGCTTAACCTTTGGACTCGCCGCGGCCCCGAGGGGCTACACCTTC. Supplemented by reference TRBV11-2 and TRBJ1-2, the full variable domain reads EAGVAQSPRYKIIEKRQSVAFWCNPISGHATLYWYQQILGQGPKLLIQFQNNGVVDDSQLPKDRFSAERLKGVDSTLKIQPAKLEDSAVYLCASSLTFGLAAAPRGYTFGSGTRLTVV.